Below are 7 T cell receptor beta chains sequenced from a single sample in a study of beta chain features in type 1 diabetes. Study-wide results and caveats: Type 1 diabetes patients had moderately but significantly shorter TCRB CDR3s in all four CD4+ subsets.

No antigen has been identified for these receptors. What was sequenced were expressed TCRB transcripts, since all of the isolated RNA had been reverse transcribed. TCRdb's table, derived via immunoSEQ multiplex PCR, lists solely in-frame clones and lacks some. This sample has approximately 170,000 clones, with about 7.8% found just once. The sample consisted of central memory CD4+ T cells from blood. These TCRs come from a woman between 40 and 50 years old with type 1 diabetes.

This clone was seen only a few times. The chain combines TRBV9 with TRBJ2-3, with D uncertain. The germline gives CDR1 SGDLS, CDR2 YYNGEE. V shed 3 bases and J shed 2 bases, with 10 bases lying between them. The CDR3 consists of 14 residues. The CDR3 DNA is TGTGCCAGCAGCGCAAAGCGAGTCACAGATACGCAGTATTTT. Its translation is CASSAKRVTDTQYF.

The chain carries TRBV7-9 and TRBJ2-2; 11 nucleotides line up with TRBD1. This CDR3 has 15 residues. The ends lost 4 bases at V and 5 bases at J; junction bases unmatched: 3. Germline values: CDR1 SEHNR, CDR2 FQNEAQ (reference sequence). The CDR3 DNA is TGTGCCAGCAGCTCCGGACAGGGGGCGACCGGGGAGCTGTTTTTT. Amino acid sequence: CASSSGQGATGELFF.

This clone has more than one count but fewer than ten. This chain joins TRBV7-2 and TRBJ2-5; possible D gene TRBD2, 6 bases. The V end was cut by 2 bases, the J end by 7 bases, with 17 bases between. Germline V gene data show CDR1 as SGHTA and CDR2 as FQGNSA. The length of the CDR3 is 15 residues. The DNA of the CDR3 is TGTGCCAGCAGCTTAACACCGGGACTTCGGGGGACCCAGTACTTC. Translated, it gives CASSLTPGLRGTQYF.

This clone was counted between two and nine times. The J gene is TRBJ2-1, the V gene TRBV5-1, with 7 bases matching TRBD1. J was trimmed by 2 bases and V by 5 bases; bases with no gene match: 7. The CDR3 contains 15 residues. CDR1 is SGHRS, CDR2 YFSETQ, per germline. CDR3 coding DNA: TGCGCCAGCAGGGGCCTGACAGGGCCCTACAATGAGCAGTTCTTC. This translates into CASRGLTGPYNEQFF.

The chain joins TRBV18 to TRBJ1-1; 10 bases map to TRBD1. Trimming took 2 bases from V and 5 from J; bases not matched to a gene: 2. Germline CDR1 reads KGHSH; CDR2 reads LQKENI. The CDR3 sequence is 14 residues long. CDR3 residues: CASSPDRGQTEAFF. CDR3 sequence (DNA): TGTGCCAGCTCACCAGACAGGGGGCAAACTGAAGCTTTCTTT.

This clone was found a few times. For the CDR3, the DNA is TGTGCCATCATAGGACAGGGACGAACCGGGGAGCTGTTTTTT. Protein: CAIIGQGRTGELFF. The chain joins TRBV28 to TRBJ2-2, with 8 bases matching TRBD1. CDR1 and CDR2 from the germline V gene are MDHEN and SYDVKM. V lost 10 bases and J lost 5; bases outside the gene matches: 9. The CDR3 covers 14 residues.

This clone was recorded many times. V usage is TRBV7-2 and J usage is TRBJ2-3; 11 nucleotides match TRBD2. J was trimmed by 0 bases and V by 7 bases; bases with no gene match: 9. Germline V gene sequence: CDR1 SGHTA, CDR2 FQGNSA. CDR3 length: 17 residues. The CDR3 DNA is TGTGCCAGCAACCAAGGACTAGCGGGTTCTAGCACAGATACGCAGTATTTT. Protein product: CASNQGLAGSSTDTQYF.